A selection of T cell receptor beta chains follows, all from one sample in a study of T cells in Graves' hyperthyroidism and ophthalmopathy. TCRdb called the multiplex PCR reads again in MiXCR, with one record for every CDR3 protein. The sample includes about 560,000 distinct CDR3 sequences, around 15% of them seen just once. The sequenced sample was blood. The receptor set was obtained from a woman between 40 and 55 years old with Graves' hyperthyroidism. Both conserved end residues are part of each CDR3. D genes are given only for firm matches. Clone size is stated in some rows and not others, as once, few, many or a class when expanded.

abundance	d_gene	v_gene	j_gene	CDR3nt	CDR3aa
few	TRBD2	TRBV7-7	TRBJ2-4	TGTGCTAGCAGCTTAGCGGTGGCGGGAGGGCCTTATGCCAAAAACATTCAGTACTTC	CASSLAVAGGPYAKNIQYF
few	-	TRBV3-1	TRBJ1-6	TGTGCCAGCAGCCAAGATAGCAGGGTCTTCGATAATTCACCCCTCCACTTT	CASSQDSRVFDNSPLHF
-	TRBD1	TRBV9	TRBJ2-2	TGTGCCAGCAGCGTAGAGGCAGGGGGAATCACCGGGGAGCTGTTTTTT	CASSVEAGGITGELFF
-	-	TRBV12-3/TRBV12-4	TRBJ2-1	TGTGCCAGCAGCTGGGCGTCAGGCAATGAGCAGTTCTTC	CASSWASGNEQFF
many	-	TRBV6-5	TRBJ2-7	TGTGCCAGCAGTTACTCGACCGGGACCTACGAGCAGTACTTC	CASSYSTGTYEQYF
-	-	TRBV27	TRBJ1-1	TGTGCCAGCGGAACAGGGTTTGAAGCTTTCTTT	CASGTGFEAFF
-	-	TRBV10-1	TRBJ2-2	TGCGCCAGCAGTGAGTCGGGGGCCTTAGAGAACACCGGGGAGCTGTTTTTT	CASSESGALENTGELFF
few	-	TRBV19	TRBJ1-5	TGTGCCAGTAGTCTTACCGGGGCCGTAAATCAGCCCCAGCATTTT	CASSLTGAVNQPQHF
-	TRBD2	TRBV10-3	TRBJ2-1	TGTGCCATCAGTGAGATGGCGGGAGAAGGGGTCAATGAGCAGTTCTTC	CAISEMAGEGVNEQFF
-	TRBD2	TRBV5-1	TRBJ2-1	TGCGCCAGCAGCTTGACGGGAGGACCCGATGAGCAGTTCTTC	CASSLTGGPDEQFF
few	-	TRBV28	TRBJ1-5	TGTGCCAGCAGTTTCGAACAGGTTGACAATCAGCCCCAGCGTTTT	CASSFEQVDNQPQRF
many	-	TRBV7-3	TRBJ2-1	TGTGCCAGCAGCTTAAACAGACAGAATGAGCAGTTCTTC	CASSLNRQNEQFF
few	TRBD1	TRBV24-1	TRBJ2-1	TGTGCCACCAAGAGCAGGACAGGGGGGTGGAATGAGCAGTTCTTC	CATKSRTGGWNEQFF
many	-	TRBV18	TRBJ1-5	TGTGCCAGCTCACCAATGGGGGACAATCAGCCCCAGCATTTT	CASSPMGDNQPQHF
many	-	TRBV20-1	TRBJ2-2	TGCAGTTCCCGGGCCTCGAACACCGGGGAGCTGTTTTTT	CSSRASNTGELFF
few	-	TRBV20-1	TRBJ1-2	TGCAGTGCTAGGGCCTCGTGGGGCTATGGCTACACCTTC	CSARASWGYGYTF
many	TRBD2	TRBV5-1	TRBJ2-3	TGCGCCAGCAGCTTGGTTAGCGGGAGCGGCACAGATACGCAGTATTTT	CASSLVSGSGTDTQYF
many	TRBD1	TRBV3-1	TRBJ2-7	TGTGCCAGCAGCCAAGATCTGCCAACGGGACAGGGGGACGAGCAGTACTTC	CASSQDLPTGQGDEQYF
few	TRBD1	TRBV19	TRBJ1-2	TGTGCCAGTAGACTTGTTCCGGGACAGGCGGGGGGCTACACCTTC	CASRLVPGQAGGYTF
few	-	TRBV7-3	TRBJ1-3	TGTGCCAGCAGCCAACGGACAGCGAACCCCTGGGGAAACACCATATATTTT	CASSQRTANPWGNTIYF
many	-	TRBV30	TRBJ1-2	TGTGCCTCACCTTTGGACAGTAGCTATGGCTACACCTTC	CASPLDSSYGYTF
-	-	TRBV7-9	TRBJ2-2	TGTGCCAGCAGCTTAGCGGTTAGCGGGAACACCGGGGAGCTGTTTTTT	CASSLAVSGNTGELFF
few	TRBD2	TRBV5-1	TRBJ2-5	TGCGCCAGCAGCCAGCGGGGGGTAGAGACCCAGTACTTC	CASSQRGVETQYF
many	-	TRBV12-3/TRBV12-4	TRBJ2-7	TGTGCCAGCAGCTACTTTGGGGGAACCTACGAGCAGTACTTC	CASSYFGGTYEQYF
many	-	TRBV5-1	TRBJ1-6	TGCGCCAGCAGCTTGGGAGGGGCCGATAATTCACCCCTCCACTTT	CASSLGGADNSPLHF
few	TRBD2	TRBV19	TRBJ2-1	TGTGCCAGTAGCATATCTAGCGGGAGAGCTGAGCAGTTCTTC	CASSISSGRAEQFF
many	-	TRBV19	TRBJ1-1	TGTGCCACCTCGGACCCCGCGGGGGGTTACACTGAAGCTTTCTTT	CATSDPAGGYTEAFF
few	TRBD2	TRBV7-2	TRBJ2-2	TGTGCCAGCAGCCCGGATGGGACTAGCGGGAGGCTCGGGGAGCTGTTTTTT	CASSPDGTSGRLGELFF
many	-	TRBV29-1	TRBJ1-1	TGCAGCGTTGAACGACATGTGAACACTGAAGCTTTCTTT	CSVERHVNTEAFF
many	-	TRBV20-1	TRBJ2-7	TGCAGTGCTAGAGCCTCCAGGGAGAAAATCTACGAGCAGTACTTC	CSARASREKIYEQYF
-	-	TRBV9	TRBJ2-1	TGTGCCAGCAGCGTAGGGCAGGATGAGCAGTTCTTC	CASSVGQDEQFF
many	-	TRBV28	TRBJ1-4	TGTGCCAGCAGTGAGGCAGGGAGTCGAGAAAAACTGTTTTTT	CASSEAGSREKLFF
few	TRBD2	TRBV10-1	TRBJ2-1	TGCGCCAGCAGTGATGTAGCTAGCGGGAGTCCGGATGAGCAGTTCTTC	CASSDVASGSPDEQFF
-	TRBD2	TRBV15	TRBJ2-1	TGTGCCACCAGCAGAGAGGCTAGCGGGAGAATCGCGGATGAGCAGTCCTTC	CATSREASGRIADEQSF
-	-	TRBV19	TRBJ1-5	TGTGCCAGTAGTGAGCACCCGGGAGGTCAGCCCCAGCATTTT	CASSEHPGGQPQHF
-	TRBD2	TRBV3-1	TRBJ2-5	TGTGCCAGCAGCCTTAGCGGGAGCCGGGAGACCCAGTACTTC	CASSLSGSRETQYF
-	-	TRBV5-5	TRBJ2-5	TGTGCCAGCAGGGGGACTCGAGGAGTCCAGTACTTC	CASRGTRGVQYF
few	-	TRBV5-6	TRBJ2-2	TGTGCCAGCAGGGTTGAGGTGGGGCCGGTCACCGGGGAGCTGTTTTTT	CASRVEVGPVTGELFF
-	TRBD1	TRBV9	TRBJ2-3	TGTGCCAGCAGCGTGGCCGGGACAGGGAAAGTAGATACGCAGTATTTT	CASSVAGTGKVDTQYF
many	TRBD2	TRBV5-5	TRBJ2-1	TGTGCCAGCAGCGCGGGACTAGCGGGAGCTGATGAGCAGTTCTTC	CASSAGLAGADEQFF
few	TRBD1	TRBV5-1	TRBJ1-4	TGCGCCAGCAGACCGGGACAGGGAGATCAACTGTTTTTT	CASRPGQGDQLFF
-	TRBD2	TRBV5-1	TRBJ2-7	TGCGCCAGCAGCTTGGGTTCGGGAGGGCCACGGGAGCAGTACTTC	CASSLGSGGPREQYF
many	TRBD1	TRBV5-1	TRBJ2-3	TGCGCCAGCAGCTTGGGACAGGGGCCGGTCACAGATACGCAGTATTTT	CASSLGQGPVTDTQYF
-	TRBD2	TRBV27	TRBJ2-1	TGTGCCAGCAGCGAAAGCGGGACCCCCTACAATGAGCAGTTCTTC	CASSESGTPYNEQFF
many	-	TRBV3-1	TRBJ1-2	TGTGCCAGCCCAAGGACAGTCTCGTTTGGCTACACCTTC	CASPRTVSFGYTF
-	TRBD2	TRBV20-1	TRBJ2-2	TGCAGTGTGGGTTGGGGTAGCGGGAGAAGGAACACCGGGGAGCTGTTTTTT	CSVGWGSGRRNTGELFF
-	-	TRBV28	TRBJ2-6	TGTGCCACCTACCACTTTGGTGACCTCTCTGGGGCCAACGTCCTGACTTTC	CATYHFGDLSGANVLTF
many	-	TRBV11-2	TRBJ2-7	TGTGCCAGCAGCCCAGGATCCATCTACGAGCAGTACTTC	CASSPGSIYEQYF
many	-	TRBV28	TRBJ1-5	TGTGCCAGCAGCTCTACGGGGAATCAGCCCCAGCATTTT	CASSSTGNQPQHF
-	-	TRBV5-1	TRBJ2-1	TGCGCCAGCAGACAGGGAGCGAACAATGAGCAGTTCTTC	CASRQGANNEQFF
many	-	TRBV2	TRBJ1-1	TGTGCCAGCAGTGAAGCGCTTCATGAGAACACTGAAGCTTTCTTT	CASSEALHENTEAFF
many	-	TRBV6-1	TRBJ2-5	TGTGCCAGCAGTCGGGGACAACCAAAACAAGAGACCCAGTACTTC	CASSRGQPKQETQYF
-	TRBD2	TRBV27	TRBJ2-1	TGTGCCAGCAGAACCCCGGGGGGGGGCTACAATGAGCAGTTCTTC	CASRTPGGGYNEQFF
many	-	TRBV10-3	TRBJ2-7	TGTGCCATCAGTGAGTCGACTCGGAGAGTCTCCTTCTACGAGCAGTACTTC	CAISESTRRVSFYEQYF
many	-	TRBV20-1	TRBJ2-2	TGCAGTGCCAGGGCCGGATCCGTCCCCGGGGAGCTGTTTTTT	CSARAGSVPGELFF
many	-	TRBV20-1	TRBJ2-1	TGCAGTGCCCAAAGGGGGACACTAAATGAGCAGTTCTTC	CSAQRGTLNEQFF
-	-	TRBV4-1	TRBJ2-7	TGCGCCAGCAGCCAGGGCCCGACGGGGACCTACGAGCAGTACTTC	CASSQGPTGTYEQYF
-	-	TRBV7-9	TRBJ1-5	TGTGCCAGCAGTCGAGGAAACGGGCCCCAGCATTTT	CASSRGNGPQHF
many	-	TRBV7-2	TRBJ1-5	TGTGCCAGCAGCTTATTGGTAGGGGTGCAGCCCCAGCATTTT	CASSLLVGVQPQHF
many	TRBD2	TRBV3-1	TRBJ2-1	TGTGCCAGCAGCCAAGTCCTGGGGGCTAGCGGGAGGGCCAATGAGCAGTTCTTC	CASSQVLGASGRANEQFF